The 9 T cell receptor beta chains reported below all come from one sample, sequenced in a study of control samples from healthy donors and cancer patients. Profiling relied on immunoSEQ multiplex PCR, and the TCRdb table lists in-frame clones only, not all of them. This table has 150,000 to 200,000 clones, just over 85% appearing once. The specimen sequenced was blood. The receptors come from a woman in her 30s in good health.

V is TRBV7-2 and J is TRBJ2-3, with TRBD2 as a possible D gene (6 bases). The CDR3 sequence is 18 residues long. CDR1 and CDR2 from the germline V gene are SGHTA and FQGNSA. Trimming shortened V by 4 bases and J by 5 bases, and 25 bases separated the two germline ends. CDR3 region: CASSSKGLAPTWGDTQYF. The CDR3 coding sequence is TGTGCCAGCAGCTCGAAGGGGCTAGCGCCCACCTGGGGAGATACGCAGTATTTT.

On this clone itself: Mismatch with germline at one junction end may stem from a read error. The V call is TRBV7-7, the J call TRBJ2-5; D is unclear. CDR3 length: 13 residues. Germline-derived CDR1 and CDR2 are SSHAT and FNYEAQ (reference sequence). The CDR3 loop is CASSLGSRETQYF. CDR3 coding DNA: TGTGCTAGCAGCCTTGGAAGTCGGGAGACCCAGTACTTC.

The chain combines TRBV4-1 with TRBJ2-3; D is ambiguous. Germline loops: CDR1 MGHRA, CDR2 YSYEKL. V was trimmed by 1 base and J by 2 bases, leaving 7 bases between them. CDR3 length equals 14 residues. This CDR3 is CASSQGPHTDTQYF. The CDR3 DNA is TGCGCCAGCAGCCAAGGGCCCCACACAGATACGCAGTATTTT.

The genes are TRBV7-9 and TRBJ2-6; no clear D gene. The CDR3 spans 15 residues. Germline CDR1 is SEHNR and CDR2 is FQNEAQ (reference sequence). Trimming removed 3 bases from V and 0 bases from J, with 6 bases in between. The chain's CDR3 is CASSLVTSGANVLTF. The CDR3 coding sequence is TGTGCCAGCAGCTTGGTAACCTCTGGGGCCAACGTCCTGACTTTC.

This clone was counted between two and nine times. This sequence joins TRBV7-2 and TRBJ1-1; the D is unclear. The germline V and J ends were trimmed by 2 bases and 0 bases, with 4 bases remaining between them. CDR3 size: 13 residues. Per germline, CDR1 SGHTA and CDR2 FQGNSA. The CDR3 nucleotides are TGTGCCAGCAGCTTAATCATGAACACTGAAGCTTTCTTT. Its translation: CASSLIMNTEAFF.

The CDR3 protein is CSVGRAGGQTQYF. CDR3 coding DNA: TGCAGCGTTGGGAGGGCCGGTGGTCAGACCCAGTACTTC. This sequence joins TRBV29-1 and TRBJ2-5, with D perhaps matching TRBD2 (6 bases). Per the germline V gene, CDR1 is SQVTM and CDR2 is ANQGSEA. CDR3 length: 13 amino acids. V lost 4 bases and J lost 6, with 15 bases in between.

This clone appeared a single time. The V and J genes are TRBV12-3 or TRBV12-4 and TRBJ2-5; D remains unclear. V was shortened by 4 bases and J by 5 bases, with 11 bases between the two germline ends. CDR3 length: 13 amino acids. DNA for the CDR3: TGTGCCAGCAGTTCCCGGGTGCGGGAGACCCAGTACTTC. It translates to CASSSRVRETQYF.

The V call is TRBV27, the J call TRBJ1-2; no clear D gene. The CDR3 spans 13 residues. The germline V and J ends were trimmed by 5 bases and 1 base, with 8 bases remaining between them. Germline V gives CDR1 MNHEY, CDR2 SMNVEV (reference sequence). CDR3: CASSPGNNYGYTF. CDR3 DNA: TGTGCCAGCAGTCCCGGGAATAACTATGGCTACACCTTC.

CDR3 region: CASGHSYEQYF. In DNA, the CDR3 is TGTGCCAGTGGCCATTCCTACGAGCAGTACTTC. The chain combines TRBV19 with TRBJ2-7; D remains unclear. Trimming shortened V by 8 bases and J by 1 base, and 6 bases separated the two germline ends. The CDR3 consists of 11 residues. From germline, CDR1 is LNHDA and CDR2 SQIVND (reference sequence).